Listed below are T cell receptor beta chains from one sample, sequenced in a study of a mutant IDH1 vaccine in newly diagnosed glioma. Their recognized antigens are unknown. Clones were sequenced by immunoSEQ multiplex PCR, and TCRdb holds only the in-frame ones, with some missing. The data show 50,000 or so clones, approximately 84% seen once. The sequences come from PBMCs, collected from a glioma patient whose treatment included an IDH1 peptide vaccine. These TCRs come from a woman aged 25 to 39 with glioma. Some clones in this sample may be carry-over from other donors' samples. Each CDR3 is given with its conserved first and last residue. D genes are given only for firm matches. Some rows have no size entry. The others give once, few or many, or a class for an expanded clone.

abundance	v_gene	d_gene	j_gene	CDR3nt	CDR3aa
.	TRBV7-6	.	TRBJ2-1	TGTGCCAGCAGCTTAGCCCCAGGGGTAGGGTACAATGAGCAGTTCTTC	CASSLAPGVGYNEQFF
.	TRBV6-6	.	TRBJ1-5	TGTGCCAGCACAGGGAACAATCAGCCCCAGCATTTT	CASTGNNQPQHF
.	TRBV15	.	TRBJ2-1	TGTGCCACCAGCCCCGGGTACAATGAGCAGTTCTTC	CATSPGYNEQFF
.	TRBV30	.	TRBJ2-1	TGTGCCTGGAGTATCCTTTCCCGGATTTCCTACAATGAGCAGTTCTTC	CAWSILSRISYNEQFF
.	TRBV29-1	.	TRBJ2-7	TGCAGCGTTGTCAGGGGTGTAGAGCAGTACTTC	CSVVRGVEQYF
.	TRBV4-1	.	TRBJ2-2	TGCGCCAGCAGCCATGGAGGGGGCACCGGGGAGCTGTTTTTT	CASSHGGGTGELFF
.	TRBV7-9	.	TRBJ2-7	TGTGCCAGCAGCTCAGTCGCCTACGAGCAGTACTTC	CASSSVAYEQYF
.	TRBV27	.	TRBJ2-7	TGTGCCAGCAGTTTAGGAGACAGCTCCTACGAGCAGTACTTC	CASSLGDSSYEQYF
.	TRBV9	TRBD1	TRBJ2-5	TGTGCCAGCAGCGTAGATCCAGGGGGAGTAGAGACCCAGTACTTC	CASSVDPGGVETQYF
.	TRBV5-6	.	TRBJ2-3	TGTGCCAGCAGCCGTAGCGAGTCCTGGACAGATACGCAGTATTTT	CASSRSESWTDTQYF
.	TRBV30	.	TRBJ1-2	TGTGCCTGGAGTCCCAACAGGCCAACAGGGAGGGGACATGGCTACACCTTC	CAWSPNRPTGRGHGYTF
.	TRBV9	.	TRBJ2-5	TGTGCCAGCAGCGAGTCGAGGGGGGCCCAGTACTTC	CASSESRGAQYF
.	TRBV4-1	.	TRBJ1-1	TGCGCCAGCAGCCAAGCCGGGGCTGAAGCTTTCTTT	CASSQAGAEAFF
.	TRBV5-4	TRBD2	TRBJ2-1	TGTGCCAGCAGCTTAAGTGGGCTAGCGGACGCCCCTGCTTGGGATGAGCAGTTCTTC	CASSLSGLADAPAWDEQFF
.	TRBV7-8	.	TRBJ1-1	TGTGCCTGTACCGGGGGGAACACTGAAGCTTTCTTT	CACTGGNTEAFF
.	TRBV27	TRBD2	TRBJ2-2	TGTGCCAGCAGTTTTAGCGGGAGTTTGACCGGGGAGCTGTTTTTT	CASSFSGSLTGELFF
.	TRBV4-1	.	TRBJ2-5	TGCGCCAGCAGCCAGACCGGGACATTGTACCAAGAGACCCAGTACTTC	CASSQTGTLYQETQYF
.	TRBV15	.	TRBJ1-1	TGTGCCACCAGCAGAGTCCAAGGGGCTAGCACTGAAGCTTTCTTT	CATSRVQGASTEAFF
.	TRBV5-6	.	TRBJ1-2	TGTGCCAGCAGCTTTGAGCGAGGGGGCTACACCTTC	CASSFERGGYTF
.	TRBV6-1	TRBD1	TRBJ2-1	TGTGCCAGCAGTGATGTGGGACAGGGGGCGAGAGATGAGCAGTTCTTC	CASSDVGQGARDEQFF
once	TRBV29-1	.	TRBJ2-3	TGCAGCATCTCCGGGGGCGGGAGAAGTTTGGGCACAGATACGCAGTATTTT	CSISGGGRSLGTDTQYF
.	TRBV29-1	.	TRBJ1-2	TGCAGCGCTGCTGGGGGGACCAACTATGGCTACACCTTC	CSAAGGTNYGYTF
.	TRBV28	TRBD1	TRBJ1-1	TGTGCCAGCAGTCAAACAGGGGTTGTTGAAGCTTTCTTT	CASSQTGVVEAFF
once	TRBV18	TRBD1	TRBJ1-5	TGTGCCAGCTCACCAAACAATGCTGGGACAGGGGAACTTAGCAATCAGCCCCAGCATTTT	CASSPNNAGTGELSNQPQHF
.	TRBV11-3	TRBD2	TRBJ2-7	TGTGCCAGCAGCGCCGGGGGGGACGGTAGCCTGCAGTACTTC	CASSAGGDGSLQYF
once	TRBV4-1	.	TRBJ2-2	TGCGCCAGCAGCCAAGATCGCAGGGGCCGGACCGGGGAGCTGTTTTTT	CASSQDRRGRTGELFF
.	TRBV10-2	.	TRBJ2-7	TGCGCCAGCAGTGAGTTAGGGGGGCAGGGCGAGCAGTACTTC	CASSELGGQGEQYF
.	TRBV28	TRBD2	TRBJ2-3	TGTGCCAGCAGTATCAGACTAGCGGGAGCAGATACGCAGTATTTT	CASSIRLAGADTQYF
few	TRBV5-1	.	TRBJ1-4	TGCGCCAGCAGCCCCGGGACACCAACTAATGAAAAACTGTTTTTT	CASSPGTPTNEKLFF
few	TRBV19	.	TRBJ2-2	TGTGCCAGTAGGCATACCGGGACGACCACCGGGGAGCTGTTTTTT	CASRHTGTTTGELFF
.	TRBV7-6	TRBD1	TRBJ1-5	TGTGCCAGCAGCTTGGGGACAGGGGGTATCGGTCAGCCCCAGCATTTT	CASSLGTGGIGQPQHF
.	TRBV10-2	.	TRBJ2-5	TGCGCCAGCTCAGTGGGAGAGACCCAGTACTTC	CASSVGETQYF
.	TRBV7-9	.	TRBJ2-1	TGTGCCAGCAGCTTACATCCTGACTGGAACCCCCTCAATGAGCAGTTCTTC	CASSLHPDWNPLNEQFF
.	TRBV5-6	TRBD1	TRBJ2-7	TGTGCCAGCAGCTCCTTGGGACAGTTCTACGAGCAGTACTTC	CASSSLGQFYEQYF
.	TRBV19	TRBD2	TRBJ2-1	TGTGCCAGTAGTATAGATCGTGGGAGGGCTAATGAGCAGTTCTTC	CASSIDRGRANEQFF
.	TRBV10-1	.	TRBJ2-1	TGCGCCAGCAGTGAGGGGGGGTTAGCGGCCTACAATGAGCAGTTCTTC	CASSEGGLAAYNEQFF
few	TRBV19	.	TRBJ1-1	TGTGCCAGCGCCGGGGGGCACACTGAAGCTTTCTTT	CASAGGHTEAFF
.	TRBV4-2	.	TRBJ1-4	TGTGCCAGCAGCCAAGTCCCCTTGGCAGGGAGGACTAATGAAAAACTGTTTTTT	CASSQVPLAGRTNEKLFF
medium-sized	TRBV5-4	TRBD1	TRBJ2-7	TGTGCCAGCAGCCGCCAGGACAGGGACGAGCAGTACTTC	CASSRQDRDEQYF
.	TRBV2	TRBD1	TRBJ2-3	TGTGCCAGCATAAGGGACAGGGTCGCAGATACGCAGTATTTT	CASIRDRVADTQYF
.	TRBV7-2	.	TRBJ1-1	TGTGCCAGCAGCTTTCAGGGATTGGCGAACACTGAAGCTTTCTTT	CASSFQGLANTEAFF
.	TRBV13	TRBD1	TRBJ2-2	TGTGCCATCAGACAGGGAAGCACCGGGGAGCTGTTTTTT	CAIRQGSTGELFF
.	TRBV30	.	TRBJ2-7	TGTGCCTGGACACCGGGACTGGGAAACCTTTACGAGCAGTACTTC	CAWTPGLGNLYEQYF
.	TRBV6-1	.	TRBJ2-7	TGTGCCAGCAGTCGACTAAATACTCACGAGCAGTACTTC	CASSRLNTHEQYF
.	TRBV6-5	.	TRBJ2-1	TGTGCCAGCAGTTACGGGGACACGCTACTGTCCAATGAGCAGTTCTTC	CASSYGDTLLSNEQFF
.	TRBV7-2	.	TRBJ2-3	TGTGCCAGCAGCCCCTCGAGAGATACGCAGTATTTT	CASSPSRDTQYF
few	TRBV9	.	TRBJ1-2	TGTGCCAGCAGACAGGGCCATTATGGCTACACCTTC	CASRQGHYGYTF
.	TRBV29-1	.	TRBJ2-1	TGCAGCGTTGGGGGGTACAATGAGCAGTTCTTC	CSVGGYNEQFF
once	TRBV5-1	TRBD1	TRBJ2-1	TGCGCCAGCAGCCCTGGACAGGGGGGCTACAATGAGCAGTTCTTC	CASSPGQGGYNEQFF
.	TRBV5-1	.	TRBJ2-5	TGCGCCAGCAGCGTGGAGTCCGTGCAATGGGAGACCCAGTACTTC	CASSVESVQWETQYF
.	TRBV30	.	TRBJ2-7	TGTGCCTGGTCGCGGGACAAGGTATACGAGCAGTACTTC	CAWSRDKVYEQYF